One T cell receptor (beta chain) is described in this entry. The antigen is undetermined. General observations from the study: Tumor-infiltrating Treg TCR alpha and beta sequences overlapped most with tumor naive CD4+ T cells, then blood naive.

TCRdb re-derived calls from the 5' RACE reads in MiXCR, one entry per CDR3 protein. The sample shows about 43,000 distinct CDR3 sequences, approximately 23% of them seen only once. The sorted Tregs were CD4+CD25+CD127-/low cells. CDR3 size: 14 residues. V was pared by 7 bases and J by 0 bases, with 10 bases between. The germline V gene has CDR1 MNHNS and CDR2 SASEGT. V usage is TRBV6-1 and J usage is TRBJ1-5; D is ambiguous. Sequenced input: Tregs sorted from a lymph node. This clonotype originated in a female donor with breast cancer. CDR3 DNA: TGTGCCAGCAATGATGGGTTTAGCAATCAGCCCCAGCATTTT. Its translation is CASNDGFSNQPQHF.